A selection of T cell receptor beta chains follows, all from one sample in a study of shared clonotypes between healthy human individuals. Profiling relied on immunoSEQ multiplex PCR, and the TCRdb table lists in-frame clones only, not all of them. The sample carries just over 2,000,000 clones, about 95% recorded once. Source material: naive CD4+ T cells sorted from blood. These receptor sequences come from a man aged 18 to 29 in good health. Both conserved end residues are trimmed from each CDR3.

cdr3_aa: ASSNASGRYTGELF
v_call: TRBV7-9
j_call: TRBJ2-2

cdr3_aa: ATLRGGENSPLH
v_call: TRBV25-1
j_call: TRBJ1-6

cdr3_aa: SVEDTGTSVGNTIY
v_call: TRBV29-1
j_call: TRBJ1-3

cdr3_aa: ASSLAGQGANEQY
v_call: TRBV5-1
j_call: TRBJ2-7

cdr3_aa: ASSLAALNNEQF
v_call: TRBV5-1
j_call: TRBJ2-1

cdr3_aa: ASTPLRDTFYGYT
v_call: TRBV19
j_call: TRBJ1-2

cdr3_aa: ASSPGGFSTDTQY
v_call: TRBV18
j_call: TRBJ2-3

cdr3_aa: ASSLQQGAIGEQY
v_call: TRBV4-1
j_call: TRBJ2-7

cdr3_aa: ASSLPGLAGAGTGELF
v_call: TRBV5-1
j_call: TRBJ2-2

cdr3_aa: ASSFLAGGVETQY
v_call: TRBV7-7
j_call: TRBJ2-5

cdr3_aa: ASSLGQDNTEAF
v_call: TRBV11-2
j_call: TRBJ1-1

cdr3_aa: ASSPGRTGSGYGYT
v_call: TRBV5-5
j_call: TRBJ1-2

cdr3_aa: ASSDRSSGRFGEQF
v_call: TRBV21-1
j_call: TRBJ2-1

cdr3_aa: ASSPRLAEGPYNEQF
v_call: TRBV9
j_call: TRBJ2-1

cdr3_aa: ASSYGQGAFEQY
v_call: TRBV6-5
j_call: TRBJ2-7

cdr3_aa: ASSQGGFYEQY
v_call: TRBV14
j_call: TRBJ2-7

cdr3_aa: ASSPLDRDGEKLF
v_call: TRBV5-1
j_call: TRBJ1-4

cdr3_aa: SVVKRDTQY
v_call: TRBV29-1
j_call: TRBJ2-3

cdr3_aa: ASSKAWEGSYEQY
v_call: TRBV6-1
j_call: TRBJ2-7

cdr3_aa: ASSSTTASFYEQY
v_call: TRBV5-1
j_call: .

cdr3_aa: ASSPTRGEQY
v_call: TRBV11-2
j_call: TRBJ2-7

cdr3_aa: ASAGSYDRVRREKLF
v_call: TRBV27
j_call: TRBJ1-4

cdr3_aa: ASSPPGRFF
v_call: TRBV6-5
j_call: TRBJ1-2

cdr3_aa: ASSQDREGTQY
v_call: TRBV4-2
j_call: TRBJ2-5

cdr3_aa: ASSPNTGGGETQY
v_call: TRBV5-1
j_call: TRBJ2-5

cdr3_aa: ASSPTGYNEQF
v_call: TRBV27
j_call: TRBJ2-1

cdr3_aa: ASSLGASTDTQY
v_call: TRBV5-6
j_call: TRBJ2-3

cdr3_aa: ASSLTGAGANVLT
v_call: TRBV5-1
j_call: TRBJ2-6

cdr3_aa: ASSRTGNIQY
v_call: TRBV5-6
j_call: TRBJ2-4

cdr3_aa: ASSFTVAGTSPYEQY
v_call: TRBV5-1
j_call: TRBJ2-7

cdr3_aa: ASSSTGDRNQPQH
v_call: TRBV5-5
j_call: TRBJ1-5

cdr3_aa: SVEYWDQLKSSYNEQF
v_call: TRBV29-1
j_call: TRBJ2-1

cdr3_aa: ASSLNRPGANVLT
v_call: TRBV11-2
j_call: TRBJ2-6

cdr3_aa: ASSLARISYEQY
v_call: TRBV11-2
j_call: TRBJ2-7

cdr3_aa: ASSVELDSSQY
v_call: TRBV11-3
j_call: TRBJ2-7

cdr3_aa: ATRTPSRAGANVLT
v_call: TRBV15
j_call: TRBJ2-6

cdr3_aa: ASKRGGDGYEQY
v_call: TRBV6-1
j_call: TRBJ2-7

cdr3_aa: ASSLASGSPYEQY
v_call: TRBV7-9
j_call: TRBJ2-7

cdr3_aa: ASSLSLGLAQDTQY
v_call: TRBV11-2
j_call: TRBJ2-3

cdr3_aa: ASSGIPSGTYEQY
v_call: TRBV6-4
j_call: TRBJ2-7

cdr3_aa: ASNRGASYNEQF
v_call: TRBV25-1
j_call: TRBJ2-1

cdr3_aa: ASTRGTGGTEAF
v_call: TRBV5-6
j_call: TRBJ1-1

cdr3_aa: AIKEGREADTEAF
v_call: TRBV10-3
j_call: TRBJ1-1

cdr3_aa: ASSVFGTGTYEQY
v_call: TRBV2
j_call: TRBJ2-7

cdr3_aa: ASSQSGASTDTQY
v_call: TRBV4-1
j_call: TRBJ2-3

cdr3_aa: AWSSPATNEKLF
v_call: TRBV30
j_call: TRBJ1-4

cdr3_aa: ASSSPAPYGEQF
v_call: TRBV7-2
j_call: TRBJ2-1

cdr3_aa: ASLWGAGNTEAF
v_call: TRBV5-1
j_call: TRBJ1-1

cdr3_aa: ASSWGSGASTGELF
v_call: TRBV5-4
j_call: TRBJ2-2

cdr3_aa: AWSAGYGHEQY
v_call: TRBV30
j_call: TRBJ2-7

cdr3_aa: ASSLGGTVNEKLF
v_call: TRBV7-2
j_call: TRBJ1-4

cdr3_aa: SVDLGQGRETQY
v_call: TRBV29-1
j_call: TRBJ2-5

cdr3_aa: ASSYGEMNTEAF
v_call: TRBV9
j_call: TRBJ1-1

cdr3_aa: ASSPSRPGGYEQY
v_call: TRBV4-1
j_call: TRBJ2-7